The clone carrying this T cell receptor (beta chain) turned up a few times. Its antigen is as yet unknown. The sample originates from a study of response to subunit inactivated influenza vaccine. The study, taken as a whole, reports: The study's authors posited that every seasonal influenza vaccination enlists few new T cells.

Germline V gene data show CDR1 as ENHRY and CDR2 as SYGVKD. This CDR3 is built from 17 residues. V shed 0 bases and J 9 bases; nucleotides not matched to a gene: 10. TCRdb analysed the RT-PCR reads with MiXCR anew, one entry per CDR3 protein. Among hundreds of thousands of distinct CDR3 sequences listed, 6% to 9% were seen once. The J gene is TRBJ2-1, the V gene TRBV10-3; 11 positions match TRBD2. This sequence was found in a man aged 45-69 years who received an inactivated influenza vaccine. The specimen was PBMCs from blood, collected 23 to 25 months after vaccination. The CDR3 reads CAISESTALAGVGEQFF. In nucleotides, the CDR3 is TGTGCCATCAGTGAGTCGACAGCACTAGCGGGAGTCGGTGAGCAGTTCTTC.